Detailed here is one TCR beta chain. V was pared by 4 bases and J by 2 bases, with 12 bases between. Germline CDR1 and CDR2: KGHDR and SFDVKD. CDR3 length: 15 amino acids. Original handling: Reference gene primer amplification in the assay estimated nucleated cell counts. Repertoires were generated with immunoSEQ multiplex PCR, while TCRdb's copy carries only in-frame clones and drops some. D and trimming were read from the DNA, whereas the V and J calls and clone size are those reported in that table. Counted here are around 70,000 clones, roughly 89% occurring once; the ten biggest clones make up approximately 10%. The sample belongs to a study of blood T cell repertoires in COVID-19. The wider study: COVID-19 samples collected from the United States, Italy and Spain covered acute and convalescent phases. Nucleic acid was either cDNA or gDNA, and it came from T cells, B-cell-depleted T cells, or PBMCs.

Sequences were obtained from peripheral blood. This sequence joins TRBV24-1 and TRBJ2-3, with D hard to call. The receptor was isolated from a man aged 80 or over with acute or convalescent COVID-19. DNA for the CDR3: TGTGCCACCAGTGACGGCAGGATCCCCACAGATACGCAGTATTTT. Encoded protein: CATSDGRIPTDTQYF.